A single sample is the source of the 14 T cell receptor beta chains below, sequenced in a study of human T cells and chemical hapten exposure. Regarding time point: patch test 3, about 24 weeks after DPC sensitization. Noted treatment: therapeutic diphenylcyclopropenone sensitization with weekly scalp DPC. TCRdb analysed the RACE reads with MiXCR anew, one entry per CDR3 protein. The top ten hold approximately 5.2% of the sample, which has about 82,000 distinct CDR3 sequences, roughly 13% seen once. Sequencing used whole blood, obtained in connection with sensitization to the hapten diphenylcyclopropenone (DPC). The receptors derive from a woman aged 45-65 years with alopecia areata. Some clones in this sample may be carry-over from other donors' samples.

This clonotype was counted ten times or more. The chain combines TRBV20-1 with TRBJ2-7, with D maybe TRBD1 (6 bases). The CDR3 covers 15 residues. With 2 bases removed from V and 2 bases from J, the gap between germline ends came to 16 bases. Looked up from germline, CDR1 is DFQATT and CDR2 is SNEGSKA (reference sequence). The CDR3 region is CSARMRTEVTYEQYF. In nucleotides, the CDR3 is TGCAGTGCTAGAATGCGGACAGAAGTTACCTACGAGCAGTACTTC.

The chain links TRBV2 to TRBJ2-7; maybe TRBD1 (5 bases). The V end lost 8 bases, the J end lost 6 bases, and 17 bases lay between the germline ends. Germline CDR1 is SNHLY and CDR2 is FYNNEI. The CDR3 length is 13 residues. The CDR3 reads CASHRDSMGEQYF. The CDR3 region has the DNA TGTGCCAGCCACCGCGACAGCATGGGCGAGCAGTACTTC.

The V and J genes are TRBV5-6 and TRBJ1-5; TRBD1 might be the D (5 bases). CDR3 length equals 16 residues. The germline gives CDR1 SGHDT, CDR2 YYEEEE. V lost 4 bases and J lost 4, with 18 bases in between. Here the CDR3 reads CASSVQRGRVNQPQHF. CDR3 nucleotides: TGTGCCAGCAGCGTGCAACGGGGCAGGGTAAATCAGCCCCAGCATTTT.

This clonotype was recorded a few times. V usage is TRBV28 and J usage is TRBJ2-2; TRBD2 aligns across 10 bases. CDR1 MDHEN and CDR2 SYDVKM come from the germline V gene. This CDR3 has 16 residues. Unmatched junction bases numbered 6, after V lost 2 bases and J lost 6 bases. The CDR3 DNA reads TGTGCCAGCAGTTTAGTTCCTAGCGGGAGACCCGGGGAGCTGTTTTTT. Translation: CASSLVPSGRPGELFF.

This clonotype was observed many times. The CDR3 bases are TGCAGCGTTGAAGGGGGGTATAGCACAGATACGCAGTATTTT. This sequence encodes CSVEGGYSTDTQYF. The V gene is TRBV29-1, the J gene TRBJ2-3; either TRBD1 or TRBD2 may fit D (5 bases each). The germline V and J ends were trimmed by 1 base and 0 bases, with 8 bases remaining between them. The CDR3 sequence is 14 residues long. The germline gives CDR1 SQVTM, CDR2 ANQGSEA.

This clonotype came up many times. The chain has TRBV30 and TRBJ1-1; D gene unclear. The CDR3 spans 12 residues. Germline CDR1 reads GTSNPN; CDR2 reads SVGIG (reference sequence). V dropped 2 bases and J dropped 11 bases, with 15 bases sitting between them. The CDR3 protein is CAWSRGSDSAFF. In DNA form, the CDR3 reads TGTGCCTGGAGTAGAGGGAGTGACTCGGCTTTCTTT.

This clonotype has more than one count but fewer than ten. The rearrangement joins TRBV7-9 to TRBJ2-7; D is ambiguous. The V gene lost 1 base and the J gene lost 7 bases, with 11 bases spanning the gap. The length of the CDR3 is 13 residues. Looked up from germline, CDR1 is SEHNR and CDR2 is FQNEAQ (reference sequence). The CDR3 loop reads CASSLVTAPEQYF. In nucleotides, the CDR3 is TGTGCCAGCAGCTTAGTGACCGCTCCTGAGCAGTACTTC. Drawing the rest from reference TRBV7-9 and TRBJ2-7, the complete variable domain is DTGVSQNPRHKITKRGQNVTFRCDPISEHNRLYWYRQTLGQGPEFLTYFQNEAQLEKSRLLSDRFSAERPKGSFSTLEIQRTEQGDSAMYLCASSLVTAPEQYFGPGTRLTVT.

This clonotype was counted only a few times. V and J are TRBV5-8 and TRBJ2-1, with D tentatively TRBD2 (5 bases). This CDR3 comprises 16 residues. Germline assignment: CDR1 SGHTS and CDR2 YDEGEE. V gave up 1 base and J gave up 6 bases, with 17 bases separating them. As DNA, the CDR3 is TGTGCCAGCAGCTTGTGGGAGACCTTCTCTGGCAATGAGCAGTTCTTC. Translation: CASSLWETFSGNEQFF.

This CDR3 is CASSDFVRLGYNEQFF. The CDR3 nucleotides are TGTGCCAGCAGCGACTTCGTACGATTAGGATACAATGAGCAGTTCTTC. The gene calls are TRBV2 and TRBJ2-1, with D uncertain. Germline V gene sequence: CDR1 SNHLY, CDR2 FYNNEI. The V end lost 6 bases, the J end lost 4 bases, and 19 bases lay between the germline ends. The CDR3 totals 16 residues.

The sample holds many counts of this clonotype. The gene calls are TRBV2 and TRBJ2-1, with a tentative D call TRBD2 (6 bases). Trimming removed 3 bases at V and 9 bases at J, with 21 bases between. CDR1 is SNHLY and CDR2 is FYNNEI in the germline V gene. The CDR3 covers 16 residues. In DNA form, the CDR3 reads TGTGCCAGCAGTGACCCCACTGGGGACTTCTTCGGTGAGCAGTTCTTC. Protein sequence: CASSDPTGDFFGEQFF.

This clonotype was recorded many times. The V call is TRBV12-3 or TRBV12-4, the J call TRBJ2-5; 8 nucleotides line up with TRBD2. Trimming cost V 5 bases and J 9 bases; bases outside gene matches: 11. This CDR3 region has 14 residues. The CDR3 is CASSQTGTSTAQYF. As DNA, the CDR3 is TGTGCCAGCAGTCAAACCGGGACTAGTACGGCCCAGTACTTC.

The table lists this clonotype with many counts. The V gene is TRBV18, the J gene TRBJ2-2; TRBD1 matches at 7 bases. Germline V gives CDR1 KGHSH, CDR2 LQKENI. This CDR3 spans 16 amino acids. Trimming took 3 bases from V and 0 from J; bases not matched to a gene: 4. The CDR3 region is CASSPYRGPNTGELFF. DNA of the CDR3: TGTGCCAGCTCACCCTACAGGGGTCCGAACACCGGGGAGCTGTTTTTT.

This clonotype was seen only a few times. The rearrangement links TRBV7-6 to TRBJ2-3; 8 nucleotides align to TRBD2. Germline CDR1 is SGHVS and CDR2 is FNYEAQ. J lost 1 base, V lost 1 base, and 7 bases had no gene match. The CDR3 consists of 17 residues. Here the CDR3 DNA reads TGTGCCAGCAGCTTAGGTACGGGAGGGCCCCGCACAGATACGCAGTATTTT. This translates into CASSLGTGGPRTDTQYF.

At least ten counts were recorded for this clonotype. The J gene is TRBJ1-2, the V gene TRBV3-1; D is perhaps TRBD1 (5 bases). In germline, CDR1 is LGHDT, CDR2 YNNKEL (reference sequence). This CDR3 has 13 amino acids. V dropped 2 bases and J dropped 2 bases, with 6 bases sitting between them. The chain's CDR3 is CASSQRQNYGYTF. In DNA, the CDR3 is TGTGCCAGCAGCCAAAGACAGAACTATGGCTACACCTTC. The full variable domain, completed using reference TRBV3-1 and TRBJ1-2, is DTAVSQTPKYLVTQMGNDKSIKCEQNLGHDTMYWYKQDSKKFLKIMFSYNNKELIINETVPNRFSPKSPDKAHLNLHINSLELGDSAVYFCASSQRQNYGYTFGSGTRLTVV.